This T cell receptor (beta chain) stems from a study of T cell responses to AZD1222 COVID-19 vaccine. This CDR3 is built from 15 residues. Germline CDR1 LNHDA, CDR2 SQIVND (reference sequence). V lost 2 bases to trimming and J lost 2 bases, with 12 bases between them. Here immunoSEQ multiplex PCR was the method, and the copy in TCRdb shows in-frame clones only, minus some. The sample comprises 95,000 to 150,000 clones, about 90% of which are singletons, and 1.1% rests with the top ten. V is TRBV19 and J is TRBJ1-2; possibly TRBD1 for D (5 bases). This receptor was obtained from an adult in good health. The sample was peripheral blood, taken on day 0 of AZD1222 vaccination. CDR3 nucleotide sequence: TGTGCCAGTAGTATACCCGGGACCTTAAACTATGGCTACACCTTC. This gives the protein CASSIPGTLNYGYTF.